The rows below give T cell receptor beta chains drawn from one sample of a study of long-term antiretroviral therapy in people with HIV. Clones were read by immunoSEQ multiplex PCR, and TCRdb kept only the in-frame ones, dropping some. The sample yields 30,000 to 40,000 clones, around four fifths seen once. The starting material was unsorted PBMCs, obtained 0.4 years before starting antiretroviral therapy. These receptors all stem from a man younger than 35 with HIV. CDR3s include the opening cysteine and the closing phenylalanine or tryptophan. The D gene is left open where the match is weak. Expanded clones get a size class; other rows say once, few or many, or leave the size out.

v_call,clone_size,j_call,d_call,cdr3_aa,cdr3_nt
TRBV7-6,-,TRBJ1-6,-,CASSPGHRNSPLHF,TGTGCCAGCAGCCCGGGACACCGAAATTCACCCCTCCACTTT
TRBV6-1,-,TRBJ2-7,TRBD2,CATNRGGLREQYF,TGTGCCACCAATCGGGGAGGGTTGCGCGAGCAGTACTTC
TRBV18,-,TRBJ1-2,-,CASSPTGLQRGYTF,TGTGCCAGCTCACCGACAGGCCTCCAACGTGGCTACACCTTC
TRBV5-6,-,TRBJ1-2,TRBD1,CASNGDSPYYGYTF,TGTGCCAGCAACGGGGACAGCCCGTACTATGGCTACACCTTC
TRBV7-7,once,TRBJ2-5,TRBD2,CASSFSGTSAQETQYF,TGTGCTAGCAGCTTCTCCGGGACTAGCGCCCAAGAGACCCAGTACTTC
TRBV6-6,-,TRBJ2-7,-,CASSYSGGSDEQYF,TGTGCCAGCAGTTACTCGGGGGGCAGCGACGAGCAGTACTTC
TRBV27,-,TRBJ2-3,-,CASSKTGSGDTQYF,TGTGCCAGCAGTAAAACAGGGTCGGGGGATACGCAGTATTTT
TRBV28,-,TRBJ2-5,TRBD2,CASSLWLGLAVETQYF,TGTGCCAGCAGTTTATGGCTGGGACTAGCTGTAGAGACCCAGTACTTC
TRBV18,-,TRBJ1-1,-,CASSPPLRGTMNTEAFF,TGTGCCAGCTCACCACCTCTTCGGGGGACCATGAACACTGAAGCTTTCTTT
TRBV5-6,-,TRBJ2-2,TRBD1,CASSFAGQGALLFF,TGTGCCAGCAGCTTTGCGGGACAGGGGGCATTGCTGTTTTTT
TRBV29-1,-,TRBJ1-2,-,CSVEGGGYGYTF,TGCAGCGTTGAAGGGGGCGGCTATGGCTACACCTTC
TRBV5-5,-,TRBJ1-1,-,CASSLVQEAFF,TGTGCCAGCAGCTTGGTACAGGAAGCTTTCTTT
TRBV25-1,-,TRBJ2-1,TRBD2,CASSEYSGIGHNEQFF,TGTGCCAGCAGTGAATATAGCGGGATTGGCCACAATGAGCAGTTCTTC
TRBV7-2,-,TRBJ2-4,-,CASSLGRTAGLAKNIQYF,TGTGCCAGCAGCTTAGGGCGTACGGCGGGACTAGCCAAAAACATTCAGTACTTC
TRBV14,few,TRBJ1-6,-,CASSHTRGSRDSPLHF,TGTGCCAGCAGCCATACGCGGGGTAGTAGAGATTCACCCCTCCACTTT
TRBV13,-,TRBJ2-5,-,CASSLSREETQYF,TGTGCCAGCAGCTTAAGCAGGGAAGAGACCCAGTACTTC
TRBV7-9,-,TRBJ1-1,-,CASSRTPTEAFF,TGTGCCAGCAGCCGGACACCCACTGAAGCTTTCTTT
TRBV4-1,-,TRBJ1-1,TRBD1,CASSRGQGNTEAFF,TGCGCCAGCAGCCGCGGACAGGGTAACACTGAAGCTTTCTTT
TRBV28,once,TRBJ2-1,-,CASSLFHSSHEQFF,TGTGCCAGCAGTTTATTCCATTCCTCGCATGAGCAGTTCTTC
TRBV13,-,TRBJ2-7,-,CASSSGLYEQYF,TGTGCCAGCAGCTCTGGACTCTACGAGCAGTACTTC
TRBV5-1,-,TRBJ1-1,TRBD1,CASSLGATGTMNTEAFF,TGCGCCAGCAGCCTGGGGGCGACAGGGACAATGAACACTGAAGCTTTCTTT
TRBV5-1,-,TRBJ2-1,-,CASSLGRRETEQFF,TGCGCCAGCAGCTTGGGTAGAAGGGAGACTGAGCAGTTCTTC
TRBV6-5,-,TRBJ1-2,-,CASSYSRREGFRGYTF,TGTGCCAGCAGTTACTCGAGGCGCGAGGGGTTCCGTGGCTACACCTTC
TRBV6-1,-,TRBJ2-7,TRBD2,CASQEELAGPYEQYF,TGTGCCAGCCAAGAGGAGCTAGCGGGGCCCTACGAGCAGTACTTC
TRBV10-3,-,TRBJ1-5,TRBD1,CAIRATGDNQPQHF,TGTGCCATCAGGGCGACAGGGGACAATCAGCCCCAGCATTTT
TRBV25-1,-,TRBJ2-1,TRBD2,CASSWAGGYNEQFF,TGTGCCAGCAGTTGGGCGGGAGGCTACAATGAGCAGTTCTTC
TRBV10-3,-,TRBJ2-2,-,CAISLDSISGELFF,TGTGCCATCAGTCTGGACAGCATCTCCGGGGAGCTGTTTTTT
TRBV29-1,-,TRBJ1-2,-,CSVSGVEGYTF,TGCAGCGTTTCGGGTGTGGAGGGCTACACCTTC
TRBV6-1,-,TRBJ1-3,-,CASSEGLAGAGNTIYF,TGTGCCAGCAGTGAAGGATTGGCGGGGGCTGGAAACACCATATATTTT
TRBV13,once,TRBJ1-3,TRBD1,CASSLRTGTGNTIYF,TGTGCCAGCAGCCTCCGGACAGGGACTGGAAACACCATATATTTT
TRBV15,-,TRBJ1-5,-,CATSRDRDKAPFSNQPQHF,TGTGCCACCAGCAGAGATAGGGACAAAGCTCCTTTTAGCAATCAGCCCCAGCATTTT
TRBV27,-,TRBJ1-4,-,CASSWGIHEKLFF,TGTGCCAGCAGTTGGGGCATCCATGAAAAACTGTTTTTT
TRBV10-2,-,TRBJ2-1,TRBD2,CASRLAGVDEQFF,TGCGCCAGCAGACTAGCGGGGGTGGATGAGCAGTTCTTC
TRBV15,-,TRBJ2-1,-,CATSRGFSGPSLNEQFF,TGTGCCACCAGCAGAGGCTTTAGCGGACCGTCCCTTAATGAGCAGTTCTTC
TRBV27,-,TRBJ2-1,-,CASSFYTGTYNEQFF,TGTGCCAGCAGTTTTTACACAGGGACTTACAATGAGCAGTTCTTC
TRBV4-1,-,TRBJ2-7,-,CASSQSQVNDEQYF,TGCGCCAGCAGCCAGAGCCAGGTTAATGACGAGCAGTACTTC
TRBV19,-,TRBJ1-1,-,CASSVGQLNTEAFF,TGTGCCAGTAGTGTCGGACAGTTGAACACTGAAGCTTTCTTT
TRBV7-9,-,TRBJ2-7,-,CASSLYGRQSSYEQYF,TGTGCCAGCAGCTTATATGGGAGACAGAGCTCCTACGAGCAGTACTTC
TRBV5-4,-,TRBJ2-5,TRBD2,CASSSGLAGSETQYF,TGTGCCAGCAGCTCGGGACTAGCGGGCTCGGAGACCCAGTACTTC
TRBV6-1,-,TRBJ1-1,-,CASSESSYTEAFF,TGTGCCAGCAGTGAATCGTCGTACACTGAAGCTTTCTTT
TRBV2,-,TRBJ2-4,-,CASQDLRLINIQYF,TGTGCCAGTCAAGATTTGAGACTTATAAACATTCAGTACTTC
TRBV30,-,TRBJ2-2,TRBD1,CAWMGQGIGELFF,TGTGCCTGGATGGGACAGGGGATAGGGGAGCTGTTTTTT
TRBV11-2,-,TRBJ2-2,-,CASSSYAGAQNTGELFF,TGTGCCAGCAGCTCGTACGCGGGGGCCCAGAACACCGGGGAGCTGTTTTTT
TRBV4-1,once,TRBJ2-5,-,CASRPSAAKETQYF,TGCGCCAGCAGGCCAAGTGCGGCAAAGGAGACCCAGTACTTC